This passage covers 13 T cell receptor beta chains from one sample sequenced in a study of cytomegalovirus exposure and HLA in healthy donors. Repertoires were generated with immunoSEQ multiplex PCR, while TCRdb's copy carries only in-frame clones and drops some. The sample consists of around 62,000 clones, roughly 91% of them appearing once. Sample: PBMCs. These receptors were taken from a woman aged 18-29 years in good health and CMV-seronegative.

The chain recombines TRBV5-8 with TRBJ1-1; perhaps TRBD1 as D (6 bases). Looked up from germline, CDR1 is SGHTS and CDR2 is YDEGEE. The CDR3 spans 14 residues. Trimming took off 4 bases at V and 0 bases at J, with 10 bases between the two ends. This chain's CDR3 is CASSRTVLNTEAFF. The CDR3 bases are TGTGCCAGCAGCCGGACAGTGTTGAACACTGAAGCTTTCTTT.

In DNA form, the CDR3 reads TGTGCCAGCAGTGAAAGTGGGACAGGGTACTACAATGAGCAGTTCTTC. It encodes CASSESGTGYYNEQFF. The rearrangement uses TRBV6-4 and TRBJ2-1; 9 bases are a match to TRBD1. Germline trimming cut 3 bases from V and 3 bases from J; bases unmatched to any gene: 6. Germline V lookup: CDR1 MRHNA, CDR2 SNTAGT. The CDR3 has 16 amino acids.

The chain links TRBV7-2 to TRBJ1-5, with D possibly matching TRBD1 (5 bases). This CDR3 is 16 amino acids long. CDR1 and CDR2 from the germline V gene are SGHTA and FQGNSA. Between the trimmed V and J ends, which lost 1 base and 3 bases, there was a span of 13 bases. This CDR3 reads CASSLELRGLNQPQHF. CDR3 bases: TGTGCCAGCAGCTTAGAGTTGAGGGGACTCAATCAGCCCCAGCATTTT.

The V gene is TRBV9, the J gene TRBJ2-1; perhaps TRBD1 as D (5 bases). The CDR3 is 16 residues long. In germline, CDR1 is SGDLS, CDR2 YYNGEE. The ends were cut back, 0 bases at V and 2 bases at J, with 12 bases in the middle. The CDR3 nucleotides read TGTGCCAGCAGCGTAGGTCCAGGGCCGACCTACAATGAGCAGTTCTTC. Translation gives CASSVGPGPTYNEQFF. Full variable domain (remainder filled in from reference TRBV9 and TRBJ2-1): DSGVTQTPKHLITATGQRVTLRCSPRSGDLSVYWYQQSLDQGLQFLIQYYNGEERAKGNILERFSAQQFPDLHSELNLSSLELGDSALYFCASSVGPGPTYNEQFFGPGTRLTVL.

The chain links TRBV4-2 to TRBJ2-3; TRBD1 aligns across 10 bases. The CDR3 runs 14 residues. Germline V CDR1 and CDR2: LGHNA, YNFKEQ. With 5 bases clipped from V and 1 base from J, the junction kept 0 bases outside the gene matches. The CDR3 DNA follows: TGTGCCAGCAGCGGGACAGGGGGCACAGATACGCAGTATTTT. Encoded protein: CASSGTGGTDTQYF.

The CDR3 loop is CASSLHPGGGGSYEQYF. CDR3 nucleotide sequence: TGTGCCAGCAGTTTACACCCTGGCGGGGGAGGTTCCTACGAGCAGTACTTC. The chain joins TRBV27 to TRBJ2-7; TRBD2 matches at 7 bases. The V segment lost 2 bases and the J segment 1 base; nucleotides outside the gene matches: 11. The length of the CDR3 is 17 residues. The V gene's germline CDR1 is MNHEY and CDR2 SMNVEV (reference sequence).

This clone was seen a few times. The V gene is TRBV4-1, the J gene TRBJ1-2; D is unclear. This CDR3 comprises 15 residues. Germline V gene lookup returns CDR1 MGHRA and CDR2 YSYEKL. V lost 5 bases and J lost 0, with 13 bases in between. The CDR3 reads CASSVGEGTNYGYTF. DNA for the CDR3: TGCGCCAGCAGCGTCGGGGAGGGCACTAACTATGGCTACACCTTC.

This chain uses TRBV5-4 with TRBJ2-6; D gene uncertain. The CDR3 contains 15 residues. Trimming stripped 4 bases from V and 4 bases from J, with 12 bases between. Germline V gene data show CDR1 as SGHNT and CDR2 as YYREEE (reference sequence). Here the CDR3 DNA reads TGTGCCAGCAGCGGCTGGTTGGCCGGGGCCAACGTCCTGACTTTC. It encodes CASSGWLAGANVLTF.

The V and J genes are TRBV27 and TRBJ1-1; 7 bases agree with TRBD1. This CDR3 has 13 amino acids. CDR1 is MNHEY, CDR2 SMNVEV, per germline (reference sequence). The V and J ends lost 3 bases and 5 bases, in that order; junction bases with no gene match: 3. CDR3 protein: CASSFEGATEAFF. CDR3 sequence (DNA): TGTGCCAGCAGTTTTGAGGGGGCAACTGAAGCTTTCTTT.

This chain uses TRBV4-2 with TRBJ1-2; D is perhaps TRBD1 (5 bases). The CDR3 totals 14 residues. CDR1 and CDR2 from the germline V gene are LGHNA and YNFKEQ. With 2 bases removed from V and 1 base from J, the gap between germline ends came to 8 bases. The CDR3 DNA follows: TGTGCCAGCAGCCAATCGACAGTTAACTATGGCTACACCTTC. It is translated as CASSQSTVNYGYTF.

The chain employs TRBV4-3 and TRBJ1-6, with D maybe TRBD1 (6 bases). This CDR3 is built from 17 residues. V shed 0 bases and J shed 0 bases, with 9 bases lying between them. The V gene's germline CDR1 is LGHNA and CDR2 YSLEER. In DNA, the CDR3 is TGCGCCAGCAGCCAAGAACAGGGAAGCTCCTATAATTCACCCCTCCACTTT. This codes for CASSQEQGSSYNSPLHF.

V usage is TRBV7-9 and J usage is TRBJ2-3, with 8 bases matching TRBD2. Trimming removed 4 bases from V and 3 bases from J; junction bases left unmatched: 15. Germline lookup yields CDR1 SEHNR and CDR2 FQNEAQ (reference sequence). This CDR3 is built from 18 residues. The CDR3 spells CASSSFPGLGVETDTQYF. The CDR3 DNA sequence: TGTGCCAGCAGCTCTTTCCCGGGACTAGGTGTTGAAACAGATACGCAGTATTTT.

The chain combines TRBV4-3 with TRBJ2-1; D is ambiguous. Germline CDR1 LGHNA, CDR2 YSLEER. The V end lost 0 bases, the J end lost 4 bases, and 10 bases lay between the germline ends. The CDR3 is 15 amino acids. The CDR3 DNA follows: TGCGCCAGCAGCCAAGATTGGGCCCGGTACAATGAGCAGTTCTTC. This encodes CASSQDWARYNEQFF.